The sequence of this T cell receptor (beta chain) was determined in a study of spatial heterogeneity in lung cancer. The CDR3 extends over 13 amino acids. TCRdb recomputed calls from the 5' RACE reads with MiXCR, one row per CDR3 protein. The sample has about 95,000 distinct CDR3 sequences, around 8.6% seen once. In its sample, this clonotype was seen a few times. A read error may produce the germline difference seen at one junction end. Time point indicated: sample taken at primary tumor resection. No cells were sorted before sequencing. The whole RNA sequenced was extracted from tumor, nontumor lung or frozen PBMC. Samples were obtained from about 72 donors, all untreated early-stage non-small cell lung cancer patients.

V is TRBV12-3 or TRBV12-4 and J is TRBJ1-5; D unresolved. This TCR derives from a male donor with early-stage non-small cell lung cancer. The sequencing here drew on PBMCs, taken at surgery. CDR3 sequence: CASSLGSHQPQHF. The CDR3 DNA sequence: TGTGCCAGCAGTTTAGGTAGCCATCAGCCCCAGCATTTT.